These 16 T cell receptor beta chains originate from one sample sequenced in a study of molecular identifiers for immune sequencing clone quantification. One entry per CDR3 protein results from TCRdb running MiXCR on the PCR reads. The sample has 300,000 to 400,000 distinct CDR3 sequences, about 23% seen once. Sequencing was performed on naive CD8+ T cells from blood, with Jurkat cell RNA spiked in. Subset meaning: FACS-sorted CD8+CD4-CCR7+CD45RA+ naive T cells. The receptors shown here come from a human donor in good health. Some libraries in this study had Jurkat cell RNA spiked in.

On this clonotype: Given a much more abundant clone one base away, this may be a read error. This chain joins TRBV7-2 and TRBJ2-1; D gene ambiguous. This CDR3 comprises 14 residues. Trimming cost V 1 base and J 12 bases, with 16 bases left between them. CDR1 is SGHTA and CDR2 is FQGNSA in the germline V gene. CDR3 sequence (DNA): TGTGCCAGCAGCTTAGATGGGTTTCCAGGTGCGCAGTTCTTC. This codes for CASSLDGFPGAQFF.

The chain is built from TRBV7-8 and TRBJ2-7; possible D gene TRBD1, 5 bases. The CDR3 is 12 amino acids. CDR1 SGHVS and CDR2 FQNEAQ come from the germline V gene. V lost 5 bases and J 5 bases, leaving 10 bases between the germline ends. The CDR3 DNA reads TGTGCCAGCAGCGGTGACAGCCACGAGCAGTACTTC. The encoded protein is CASSGDSHEQYF.

This clonotype has a count of ten or more. The chain combines TRBV7-2 with TRBJ2-3; tentative D call: TRBD1 (6 bases). The V gene lost 5 bases and the J gene lost 2 bases, with 17 bases spanning the gap. The CDR3 length is 16 residues. Germline V gives CDR1 SGHTA, CDR2 FQGNSA. This CDR3 is CASSARQVLITDTQYF. DNA of the CDR3: TGTGCCAGCAGCGCCCGACAGGTCTTAATCACAGATACGCAGTATTTT.

At least ten counts were recorded for this clonotype. This chain uses TRBV2 with TRBJ2-3; the D is unclear. The CDR3 is 11 amino acids. Trimming pared 7 bases from V and 4 bases from J, leaving 6 bases between. Per the germline V gene, CDR1 is SNHLY and CDR2 is FYNNEI. CDR3 DNA: TGTGCCAGCAAGGTGGCAGATACGCAGTATTTT. It yields the protein CASKVADTQYF.

This clonotype has at least ten counts. The CDR3, as DNA: TGCAGCGTTGCTGGGGGAACCGGGGAGCTGTTTTTT. Translation: CSVAGGTGELFF. The chain employs TRBV29-1 and TRBJ2-2; D might be TRBD1 or TRBD2, each matching 5 bases. The CDR3 has 12 residues. The germline gives CDR1 SQVTM, CDR2 ANQGSEA. Trimming removed 4 bases at V and 5 bases at J, with 8 bases between.

This clonotype has ten or more counts. The rearrangement uses TRBV19 and TRBJ2-2; no clear D gene. This CDR3 spans 11 amino acids. Germline V CDR1 and CDR2: LNHDA, SQIVND (reference sequence). Trimming removed 7 bases at V and 3 bases at J, with 3 bases between. CDR3: CASTYTGELFF. The CDR3 coding sequence is TGTGCCAGTACCTACACCGGGGAGCTGTTTTTT.

This clonotype has more than one count but fewer than ten. V gene TRBV5-4 combines with J gene TRBJ1-1; weak D call: TRBD1 (5 bases). Germline V lookup: CDR1 SGHNT, CDR2 YYREEE (reference sequence). The CDR3 covers 14 residues. Trimming left V 4 bases short and J 6 bases short, with 16 bases between. CDR3 region: CASSQIQGNAEAFF. The DNA for the CDR3 is TGTGCCAGCAGCCAGATTCAGGGCAACGCTGAAGCTTTCTTT.

The sample holds many counts of this clonotype. CDR3 coding DNA: TGTGCCAGCAGCATCCGGACAGGGGGCGGTAGGCCCCAGCATTTT. This gives the protein CASSIRTGGGRPQHF. The genes are TRBV13 and TRBJ1-5, with 11 bases matching TRBD1. CDR1 and CDR2 (germline): PRHDT, FYEKMQ (reference sequence). The CDR3 is 15 amino acids. V lost 5 bases to trimming and J lost 9 bases; unmatched junction nucleotides: 9.

This clonotype was counted many times. V and J are TRBV7-9 and TRBJ2-3, with D unclear. Trimming cost V 6 bases and J 2 bases, with 15 bases left between them. The CDR3 consists of 15 residues. Germline V gene sequence: CDR1 SEHNR, CDR2 FQNEAQ (reference sequence). The DNA for the CDR3 is TGTGCCAGCAGAGCTGAACCGCTAAACACAGATACGCAGTATTTT. Protein sequence: CASRAEPLNTDTQYF.

This clonotype has just a few counts. V and J are TRBV7-9 and TRBJ1-1; D uncertain. CDR3 length equals 13 residues. Germline CDR1 reads SEHNR; CDR2 reads FQNEAQ (reference sequence). Trimming cost V 1 base and J 8 bases, with 11 bases left between them. CDR3 loop: CASSLEGISEAFF. The CDR3 nucleotides are TGTGCCAGCAGCTTAGAGGGCATCTCAGAAGCTTTCTTT.

The chain couples TRBV7-9 to TRBJ2-1; D is possibly TRBD1 or TRBD2 (5 bases each). Germline CDR1 is SEHNR and CDR2 is FQNEAQ (reference sequence). The CDR3 has 17 residues. Trimming pared 5 bases from V and 0 bases from J, leaving 17 bases between. CDR3 residues: CASSPTRGDPSYNEQFF. CDR3 bases: TGTGCCAGCAGCCCCACACGAGGGGACCCCTCCTACAATGAGCAGTTCTTC.

This clonotype was recorded once. This may be a read error, as it is one base from a much larger clone. The rearrangement links TRBV12-3 or TRBV12-4 to TRBJ2-1; perhaps TRBD2 as D (5 bases). CDR3 length: 13 amino acids. The CDR3 DNA sequence: TGTGCCACCCAGGAGGCCTCCTACAATGAGCAGTCCTTC. Residues: CATQEASYNEQSF.

Remarks on this clonotype: It may be a read error: a sequence one base away is much more abundant. The chain employs TRBV30 and TRBJ1-4, with a weak D call TRBD1 (5 bases). CDR1 and CDR2 from the germline V gene are GTSNPN and SVGIG (reference sequence). The CDR3 is made up of 15 amino acids. CDR3 in DNA: TGTGCCTATTTAGTCGGGACCCCGGGCGGTGAAAGACTGTTTTTT. As protein: CAYLVGTPGGERLFF. Filled out from reference TRBV30 and TRBJ1-4, the complete variable domain reads SQTIHQWPATLVQPVGSPLSLECTVEGTSNPNLYWYRQAAGRGLQLLFYSVGIGQISSEVPQNLSASRPQDRQFILSSKKLLLSDSGFYLCAYLVGTPGGERLFFGSGTQLSVL.

This chain uses TRBV28 with TRBJ2-7, with 7 bases lining up with TRBD2. V lost 0 bases to trimming and J lost 3 bases; unmatched junction nucleotides: 8. CDR3 length: 16 residues. From germline, CDR1 is MDHEN and CDR2 SYDVKM. This chain's CDR3 is CASSLWEVAGVYEQYF. In nucleotides, the CDR3 is TGTGCCAGCAGTTTATGGGAGGTAGCGGGCGTCTACGAGCAGTACTTC. The full variable domain, its missing parts supplied by reference TRBV28 and TRBJ2-7, is DVKVTQSSRYLVKRTGEKVFLECVQDMDHENMFWYRQDPGLGLRLIYFSYDVKMKEKGDIPEGYSVSREKKERFSLILESASTNQTSMYLCASSLWEVAGVYEQYFGPGTRLTVT.

V and J are TRBV11-2 and TRBJ2-3; 13 positions match TRBD2. V dropped 3 bases and J dropped 2; count of bases not matched to a gene: 5. The CDR3 has 17 residues. Germline V gene data show CDR1 as SGHAT and CDR2 as FQNNGV. As DNA, the CDR3 is TGTGCCAGCAGCTTCCCGGGACTAGCGGGATCCACAGATACGCAGTATTTT. This codes for CASSFPGLAGSTDTQYF.

To note about this clonotype: A junction end diverges from the germline sequence, so it may reflect a read error. The CDR3 sequence is CASSSHDGNYGYTF. The CDR3 DNA reads TGTGCCAGCAGCTCACACGACGGTAACTATGGCTACACCTTC. The V call is TRBV5-3, the J call TRBJ1-2, with D uncertain. TRBV5-3 falls under the ORF class, with uncertain function. This CDR3 has 14 residues.